This T cell receptor (beta chain) was captured by sequencing in a study of T cell repertoires in cytomegalovirus infection. Study context: An indication of both CMV infection and matching HLA type came from public TCR beta signatures. General study findings and limits: Dominating the ex vivo response were HLA-C-restricted CMV-specific TCR beta clonotypes. Summed frequency of public TCR beta families distinguished CMV carriers with the relevant HLA.

On this clonotype itself: What it recognizes is unknown.

Losses at the gene ends were 6 bases for V and 7 bases for J; bases not matched to a gene: 9. Germline V lookup: CDR1 LGHDT, CDR2 YNNKEL (reference sequence). This CDR3 is 14 amino acids long. TCRdb analysed the reads with MiXCR anew, one entry per CDR3 protein. The sample gives approximately 750,000 distinct CDR3 sequences, approximately 40% of which show up once; about 2.8% is in the top ten. This clonotype originated in a human donor in good health (CMV status not recorded). Some clones in this sample may be carry-over from other donors' samples. The chain combines TRBV3-1 with TRBJ1-2; 9 nucleotides line up with TRBD1. Sample: PBMCs. The CDR3 is CASSHNTGGFGYTF. The CDR3 DNA follows: TGTGCCAGCAGTCATAACACAGGGGGCTTTGGCTACACCTTC.